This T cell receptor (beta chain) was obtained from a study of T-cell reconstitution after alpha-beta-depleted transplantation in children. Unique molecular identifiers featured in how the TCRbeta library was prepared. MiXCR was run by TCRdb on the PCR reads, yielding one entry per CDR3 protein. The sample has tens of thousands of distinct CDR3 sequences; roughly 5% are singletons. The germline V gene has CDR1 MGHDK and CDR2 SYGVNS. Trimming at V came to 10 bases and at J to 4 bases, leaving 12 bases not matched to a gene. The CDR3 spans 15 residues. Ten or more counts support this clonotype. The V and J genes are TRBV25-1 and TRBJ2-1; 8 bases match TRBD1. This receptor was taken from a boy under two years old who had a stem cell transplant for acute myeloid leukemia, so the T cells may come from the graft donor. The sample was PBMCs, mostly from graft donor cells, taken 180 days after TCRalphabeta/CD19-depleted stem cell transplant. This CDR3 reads CAISQGDRGYNEQFF. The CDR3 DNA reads TGTGCCATCTCCCAGGGTGACAGGGGTTACAATGAGCAGTTCTTC.